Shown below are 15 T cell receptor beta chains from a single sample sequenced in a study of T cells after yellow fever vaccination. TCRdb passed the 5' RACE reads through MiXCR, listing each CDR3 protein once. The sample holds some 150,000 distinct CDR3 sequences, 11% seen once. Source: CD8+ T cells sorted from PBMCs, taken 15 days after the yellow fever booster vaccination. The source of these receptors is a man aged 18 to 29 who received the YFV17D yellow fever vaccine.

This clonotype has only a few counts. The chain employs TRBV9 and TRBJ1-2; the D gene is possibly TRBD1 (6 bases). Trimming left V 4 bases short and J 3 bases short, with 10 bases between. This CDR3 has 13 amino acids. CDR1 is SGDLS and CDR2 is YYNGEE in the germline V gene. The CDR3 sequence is CASSPRTDYGYTF. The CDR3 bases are TGTGCCAGCAGCCCCCGGACAGACTATGGCTACACCTTC. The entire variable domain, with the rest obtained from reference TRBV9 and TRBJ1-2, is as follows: DSGVTQTPKHLITATGQRVTLRCSPRSGDLSVYWYQQSLDQGLQFLIQYYNGEERAKGNILERFSAQQFPDLHSELNLSSLELGDSALYFCASSPRTDYGYTFGSGTRLTVV.

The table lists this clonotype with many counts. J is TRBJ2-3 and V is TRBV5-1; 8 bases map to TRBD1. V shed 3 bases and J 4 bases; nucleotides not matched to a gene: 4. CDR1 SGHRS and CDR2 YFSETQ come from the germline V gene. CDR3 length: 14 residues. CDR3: CASSSAGGADTQYF. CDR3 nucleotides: TGCGCCAGCAGCTCGGCAGGGGGCGCAGATACGCAGTATTTT.

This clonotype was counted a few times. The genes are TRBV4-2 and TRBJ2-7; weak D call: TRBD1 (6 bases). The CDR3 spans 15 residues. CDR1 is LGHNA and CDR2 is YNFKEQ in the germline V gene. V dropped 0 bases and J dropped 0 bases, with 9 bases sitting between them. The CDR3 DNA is TGTGCCAGCAGCCAAGAAGGACAGAGCTCCTACGAGCAGTACTTC. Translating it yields CASSQEGQSSYEQYF.

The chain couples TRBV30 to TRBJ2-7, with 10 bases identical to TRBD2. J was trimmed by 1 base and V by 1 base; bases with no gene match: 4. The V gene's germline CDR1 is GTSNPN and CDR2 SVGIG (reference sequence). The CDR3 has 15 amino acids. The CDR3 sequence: CAWSEVSGGSYEQYF. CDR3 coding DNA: TGTGCCTGGAGTGAGGTTAGCGGGGGGTCCTACGAGCAGTACTTC.

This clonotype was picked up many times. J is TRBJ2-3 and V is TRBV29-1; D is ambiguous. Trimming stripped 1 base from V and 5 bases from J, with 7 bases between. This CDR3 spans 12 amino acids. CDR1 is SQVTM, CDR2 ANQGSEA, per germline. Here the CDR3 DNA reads TGCAGCGTTGAAGGGAATCTAGATACGCAGTATTTT. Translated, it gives CSVEGNLDTQYF.

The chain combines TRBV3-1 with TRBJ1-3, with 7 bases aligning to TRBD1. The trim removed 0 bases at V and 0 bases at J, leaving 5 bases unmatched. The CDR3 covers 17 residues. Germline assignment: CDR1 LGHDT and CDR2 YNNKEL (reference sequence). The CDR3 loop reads CASSQDEGAYSGNTIYF. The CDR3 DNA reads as TGTGCCAGCAGCCAAGACGAGGGGGCATACTCTGGAAACACCATATATTTT.

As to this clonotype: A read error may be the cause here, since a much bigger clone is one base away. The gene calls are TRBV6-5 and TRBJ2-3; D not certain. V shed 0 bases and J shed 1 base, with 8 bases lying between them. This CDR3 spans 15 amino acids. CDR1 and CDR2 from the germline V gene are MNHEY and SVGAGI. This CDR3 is CASSYSMGRTDTQYF. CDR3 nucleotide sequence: TGTGCCAGCAGTTACTCGATGGGCCGCACAGATACGCAGTATTTT.

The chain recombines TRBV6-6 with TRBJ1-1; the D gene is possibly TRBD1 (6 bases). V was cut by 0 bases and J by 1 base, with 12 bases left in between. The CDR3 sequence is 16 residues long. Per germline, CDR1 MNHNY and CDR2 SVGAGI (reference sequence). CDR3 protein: CASSYSAGARNTEAFF. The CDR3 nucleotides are TGTGCCAGCAGTTACTCGGCGGGGGCGAGGAACACTGAAGCTTTCTTT.

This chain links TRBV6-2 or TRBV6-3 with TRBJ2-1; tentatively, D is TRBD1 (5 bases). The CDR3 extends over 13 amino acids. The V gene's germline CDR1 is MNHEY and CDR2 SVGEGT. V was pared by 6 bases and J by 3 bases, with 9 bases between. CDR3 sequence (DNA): TGTGCCAGCAGCGAGACAGACTACAATGAGCAGTTCTTC. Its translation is CASSETDYNEQFF.

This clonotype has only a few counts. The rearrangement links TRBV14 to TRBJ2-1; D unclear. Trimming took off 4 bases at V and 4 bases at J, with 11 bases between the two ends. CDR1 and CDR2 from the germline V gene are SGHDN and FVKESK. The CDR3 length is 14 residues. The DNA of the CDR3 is TGTGCCAGCAGCCCCGCCACAACGTACAATGAGCAGTTCTTC. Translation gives CASSPATTYNEQFF.

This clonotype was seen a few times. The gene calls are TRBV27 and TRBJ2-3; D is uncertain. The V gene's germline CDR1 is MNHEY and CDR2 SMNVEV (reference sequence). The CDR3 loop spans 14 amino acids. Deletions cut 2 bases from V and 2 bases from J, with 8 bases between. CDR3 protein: CASSLGVLTDTQYF. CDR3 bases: TGTGCCAGCAGTTTAGGGGTCCTCACAGATACGCAGTATTTT.

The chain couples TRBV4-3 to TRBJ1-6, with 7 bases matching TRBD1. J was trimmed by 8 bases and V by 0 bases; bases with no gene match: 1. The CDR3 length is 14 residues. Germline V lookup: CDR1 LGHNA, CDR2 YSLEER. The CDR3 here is CASSQDRGYSPLHF. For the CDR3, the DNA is TGCGCCAGCAGCCAAGACAGGGGGTATTCACCCCTCCACTTT.

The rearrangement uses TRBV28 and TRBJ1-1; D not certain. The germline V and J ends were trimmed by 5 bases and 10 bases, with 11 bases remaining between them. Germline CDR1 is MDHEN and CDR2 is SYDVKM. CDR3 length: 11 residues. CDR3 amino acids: CASSPGYGAFF. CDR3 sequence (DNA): TGTGCCAGCAGTCCCGGGTATGGAGCTTTCTTT.

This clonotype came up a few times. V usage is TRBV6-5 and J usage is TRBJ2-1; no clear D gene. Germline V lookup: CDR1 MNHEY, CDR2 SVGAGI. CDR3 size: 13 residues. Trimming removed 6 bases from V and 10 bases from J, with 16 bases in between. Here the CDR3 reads CASSYSGPPEQFF. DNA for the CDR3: TGTGCCAGCAGCTATTCCGGGCCCCCCGAGCAGTTCTTC.

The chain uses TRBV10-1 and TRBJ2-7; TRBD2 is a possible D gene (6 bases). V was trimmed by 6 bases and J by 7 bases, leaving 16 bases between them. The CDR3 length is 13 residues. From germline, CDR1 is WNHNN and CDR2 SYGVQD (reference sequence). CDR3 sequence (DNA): TGCGCCAGCAGCCGGACGGGAGAATGGGAGCAGTACTTC. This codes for CASSRTGEWEQYF.